The following is a T cell receptor beta chain sequence with its context. The antigen remains undetermined. Built from TCR beta cDNA, the libraries had unique molecular identifiers in them. TCRdb reanalysed the PCR reads using MiXCR and keeps one entry per CDR3 protein. The sample lists about 680,000 distinct CDR3 sequences, approximately 59% seen once, with 11% in the top ten. These data originate in a study of post-analysis software for immune sequencing data. General study points: Relative to controls, patients had 4 or 5 TRBV segments at higher frequency, with TRBV5-6, TRBV5-1 and TRBV20-1 among these. Multiple sclerosis patients had significantly lower normalized Chao1 diversity than controls.

Trimming removed 0 bases at V and 2 bases at J, with 22 bases between. The CDR3 runs to 19 residues. The germline V gene has CDR1 MGHRA and CDR2 YSYEKL. Sequencing input: blood. The chain is built from TRBV4-1 and TRBJ1-2; perhaps TRBD1 as D (6 bases). This TCR was sampled from a girl aged 2 to 9 with multiple sclerosis. DNA for the CDR3: TGCGCCAGCAGCCAAGACCGGAGTGGGGGCCCGGGGGCGAACTATGGCTACACCTTC. Amino acid sequence: CASSQDRSGGPGANYGYTF.